This T cell receptor beta chain was documented in a study of blood T cell repertoires in COVID-19. Turning to the study itself: PBMCs, B-cell-depleted T cells, or T cells were the source of the cDNA or gDNA that made up the material.

The germline CDR1 and CDR2 sequences are SNHLY and FYNNEI. The V gene lost 6 bases and the J gene lost 6 bases, with 15 bases spanning the gap. The CDR3 covers 14 residues. Some clones are missing from TCRdb's copy, which holds only in-frame ones; the method was immunoSEQ multiplex PCR. The profile shows under 200,000 clones, 80% to 90% of them singletons. Sequencing was done on a sample of peripheral blood. The sequence derives from a woman aged 70-85 years who had recovered from COVID-19. V gene TRBV2 combines with J gene TRBJ1-5; D gene ambiguous. The CDR3 sequence: CASRRASFSQPQHF. Written as DNA, the CDR3 is TGTGCCAGCAGGAGGGCCTCCTTCAGTCAGCCCCAGCATTTT.